This TCR beta chain was captured by sequencing in a study of cytomegalovirus exposure and HLA in healthy donors. Study-wide points: Among the CMV-associated chains, a few were confirmed in vitro as specific for CMV antigens.

This PCR relied on a set of 60 Vbeta primers and 13 Jbeta primers. The data were produced by immunoSEQ multiplex PCR, yet TCRdb's version contains in-frame clones alone and is incomplete. In the table there are 75,000 to 90,000 clones, under 80% of which are singletons. To note about this clone: Its antigen is undetermined.

The V end lost 1 base, the J end lost 0 bases, and 14 bases lay between the germline ends. In germline, CDR1 is SGDLS, CDR2 YYNGEE. The CDR3 length is 17 residues. Each of the donors was a healthy bone marrow donor. The chain joins TRBV9 to TRBJ2-1; perhaps TRBD2 as D (5 bases). Sequenced material: PBMCs. The receptor's source is a male donor in good health and CMV-seropositive. The CDR3 spells CASSVRLATSSYNEQFF. CDR3 in DNA: TGTGCCAGCAGCGTAAGGTTAGCGACCAGCTCCTACAATGAGCAGTTCTTC.